This T cell receptor (beta chain) was observed in a study of cytomegalovirus exposure and HLA in healthy donors. Across the study: The study placed roughly four fifths of its approximately 360 genotyped donors in the Caucasian-associated ancestry cluster. General observations from the study: Rarity held for most TCR sequences, but there were some public TCRs that occurred in many donors. An observed cluster of highly shared sequence variants was recorded as a likely sequencing artifact.

This clone was detected only a few times. Antigen specificity is unknown. All the people who gave samples were healthy bone marrow donors. Researchers ran the PCR with 60 Vbeta and 13 Jbeta primers. Generated by immunoSEQ multiplex PCR, the TCRdb table keeps only in-frame clones and is missing some. The sample consists of approximately 100,000 clones, 84% of them appearing once. V gave up 10 bases and J gave up 5 bases, with 20 bases separating them. Germline lookup yields CDR1 WSHSY and CDR2 SAAADI. The CDR3 runs 14 residues. The material sequenced was PBMCs. The chain links TRBV10-2 to TRBJ1-2, with D perhaps TRBD1 (5 bases). This clonotype was obtained from a woman between 18 and 29 years old in good health and CMV-seronegative. CDR3 amino acids: CATTPGTGRYGYTF. The DNA of the CDR3 is TGCGCCACCACTCCGGGTACAGGACGTTATGGCTACACCTTC.